This entry lists 25 T cell receptor beta chains sequenced from one sample in a study of blood T cell repertoires in COVID-19. Produced via immunoSEQ multiplex PCR; TCRdb's table is partial and in-frame only. Here the sample spans under 300,000 clones, about 91% being singletons. Sequencing was done on a sample of PBMCs or T cells enriched from blood (not recorded which). All receptors derive from a human donor in a cohort exposed to, infected with or recovered from COVID-19 (not recorded which). The donor label of this sample is uncertain.

The J gene is TRBJ2-7, the V gene TRBV5-6, with 9 bases that match TRBD1. Trimming removed 0 bases from V and 5 bases from J; junction bases left unmatched: 12. The CDR3 spans 17 residues. CDR1 is SGHDT and CDR2 is YYEEEE in the germline V gene. CDR3 nucleotide sequence: TGTGCCAGCAGCTTGGTCATTGGTGGGACAGGGTATCACGAGCAGTACTTC. Its protein product is CASSLVIGGTGYHEQYF.

Here the CDR3 reads CASSSGTKDEKLFF. CDR3 DNA sequence: TGTGCCAGCAGTTCCGGGACTAAGGATGAAAAACTGTTTTTT. The chain links TRBV5-8 to TRBJ1-4, with a possible D match to TRBD1 (5 bases). The CDR3 consists of 14 residues. Trimming shortened V by 5 bases and J by 6 bases, and 14 bases separated the two germline ends. Germline V gene data show CDR1 as SGHTS and CDR2 as YDEGEE.

The rearrangement links TRBV2 to TRBJ1-4; 11 nucleotides match TRBD1. The J segment lost 8 bases and the V segment lost 6 bases, leaving 2 bases of the junction unmatched. Germline CDR1 reads SNHLY; CDR2 reads FYNNEI. CDR3 length: 13 residues. This CDR3 is CASRRDRGEKLFF. The CDR3 coding sequence is TGTGCCAGCAGGAGGGACAGGGGGGAAAAACTGTTTTTT.

In DNA, the CDR3 is TGTGCCAGTAGTATTACCCCTTGGGACAGCTTGAACACTGAAGCTTTCTTT. Translated, it gives CASSITPWDSLNTEAFF. This chain uses TRBV19 with TRBJ1-1; 7 nucleotides agree with TRBD1. The germline V gene has CDR1 LNHDA and CDR2 SQIVND (reference sequence). The V and J ends lost 3 bases and 0 bases, in that order; junction bases with no gene match: 10. This CDR3 is built from 17 residues.

The chain links TRBV29-1 to TRBJ1-5; D might be TRBD1 (5 bases). The CDR3 is 13 amino acids. The V end lost 6 bases, the J end lost 4 bases, and 13 bases lay between the germline ends. Germline V gene lookup returns CDR1 SQVTM and CDR2 ANQGSEA. The CDR3 DNA reads TGCAGCGTAGGGGACCGGGGGAATCAGCCCCAGCATTTT. This codes for CSVGDRGNQPQHF.

The J gene is TRBJ2-5, the V gene TRBV10-1; D unresolved. The CDR3 consists of 13 residues. V was shortened by 3 bases and J by 5 bases, with 10 bases between the two germline ends. Germline V gene sequence: CDR1 WNHNN, CDR2 SYGVQD (reference sequence). Written as DNA, the CDR3 is TGCGCCAGCAGTGAACCAGATAACGAGACCCAGTACTTC. This encodes CASSEPDNETQYF.

The rearrangement joins TRBV5-6 to TRBJ2-5; D might be TRBD2 (7 bases). The germline gives CDR1 SGHDT, CDR2 YYEEEE. Trimming removed 0 bases from V and 5 bases from J, with 11 bases in between. The CDR3 covers 14 residues. The CDR3: CASSLEGGAETQYF. CDR3 sequence (DNA): TGTGCCAGCAGCTTGGAGGGGGGGGCGGAGACCCAGTACTTC. Supplemented by reference TRBV5-6 and TRBJ2-5, the full variable domain reads DAGVTQSPTHLIKTRGQQVTLRCSPKSGHDTVSWYQQALGQGPQFIFQYYEEEERQRGNFPDRFSGHQFPNYSSELNVNALLLGDSALYLCASSLEGGAETQYFGPGTRLLVL.

V usage is TRBV6-5 and J usage is TRBJ2-7; D is perhaps TRBD2 (7 bases). The CDR3 runs to 13 residues. Between the trimmed V and J ends, which lost 6 bases and 4 bases, there was a span of 13 bases. Germline V lookup: CDR1 MNHEY, CDR2 SVGAGI. The CDR3 protein is CASSPGGHYEQYF. CDR3 nucleotide sequence: TGTGCCAGCAGCCCCGGGGGGCATTACGAGCAGTACTTC.

The chain combines TRBV28 with TRBJ2-5, with 8 bases matching TRBD1. V dropped 5 bases and J dropped 5; count of bases not matched to a gene: 7. The length of the CDR3 is 14 residues. The germline CDR1 and CDR2 sequences are MDHEN and SYDVKM. This CDR3 reads CASSIQGALETQYF. The CDR3 nucleotides read TGTGCCAGCAGTATTCAGGGGGCCCTGGAGACCCAGTACTTC.

This rearrangement joins TRBV9 to TRBJ2-7; TRBD2 agrees at 8 bases. Losses at the gene ends were 0 bases for V and 3 bases for J; bases not matched to a gene: 5. CDR1 is SGDLS and CDR2 is YYNGEE in the germline V gene. The length of the CDR3 is 15 residues. The CDR3 sequence is CASSVELAGNYEQYF. The DNA for the CDR3 is TGTGCCAGCAGCGTAGAATTAGCGGGGAACTACGAGCAGTACTTC.

The chain couples TRBV10-3 to TRBJ1-1; 8 nucleotides match TRBD1. This CDR3 comprises 13 residues. With 10 bases clipped from V and 3 bases from J, the junction kept 7 bases outside the gene matches. CDR1 is ENHRY, CDR2 SYGVKD, per germline. As DNA, the CDR3 is TGTGCCACCCTGGGACAGGTAGACACTGAAGCTTTCTTT. Protein product: CATLGQVDTEAFF.

This clone showed up just once. V is TRBV12-5 and J is TRBJ1-3; 9 bases are a match to TRBD1. CDR3 size: 16 residues. Germline CDR1 and CDR2: LGHNT and FRNRAP. V was clipped by 5 bases and J by 1 base; unmatched bases: 6. CDR3 sequence reads: CASGLGQGISGNTIYF. The CDR3 bases are TGTGCTAGTGGTCTCGGACAGGGGATTTCTGGAAACACCATATATTTT.

This sequence joins TRBV5-4 and TRBJ2-5; TRBD1 aligns across 8 bases. With V trimmed by 1 base and J by 5 bases, 7 bases remained unmatched. CDR3 length: 15 residues. CDR1 and CDR2 from the germline V gene are SGHNT and YYREEE (reference sequence). The CDR3 loop is CASSLRRQGSETQYF. The DNA for the CDR3 is TGTGCCAGCAGCTTGAGGAGACAGGGGTCCGAGACCCAGTACTTC.

The chain uses TRBV6-5 and TRBJ2-7, with D possibly matching TRBD2 (5 bases). Germline-derived CDR1 and CDR2 are MNHEY and SVGAGI. V lost 6 bases and J 3 bases, leaving 18 bases between the germline ends. The CDR3 contains 15 residues. CDR3 bases: TGTGCCAGCAGGGACTGGGCGGTCAATGTCTACGAGCAGTACTTC. Its translation is CASRDWAVNVYEQYF.

The J gene is TRBJ2-6, the V gene TRBV6-2 or TRBV6-3; no clear D gene. Germline CDR1 and CDR2: MNHEY and SVGEGT. V dropped 2 bases and J dropped 0 bases, with 5 bases sitting between them. CDR3 length equals 15 residues. The chain's CDR3 is CASSYLSSGANVLTF. For the CDR3, the DNA is TGTGCCAGCAGTTACCTTTCCTCTGGGGCCAACGTCCTGACTTTC.

This chain links TRBV18 with TRBJ1-1; 7 bases agree with TRBD1. The CDR3 totals 15 residues. V lost 3 bases, J lost 11 bases, and 15 bases stayed unmatched. Per the germline V gene, CDR1 is KGHSH and CDR2 is LQKENI. The CDR3 region is CASSPTGTVKETAFF. The CDR3 DNA is TGTGCCAGCTCACCTACCGGGACAGTCAAGGAGACCGCTTTCTTT.

The rearrangement links TRBV30 to TRBJ2-5; 7 bases map to TRBD1. Trimming cost V 7 bases and J 7 bases; bases outside gene matches: 15. This CDR3 spans 14 amino acids. The germline gives CDR1 GTSNPN, CDR2 SVGIG (reference sequence). The CDR3 loop is CAYNDRAWSGTQYF. The DNA for the CDR3 is TGTGCCTATAACGACAGGGCCTGGTCCGGGACCCAGTACTTC.

This chain connects TRBV6-5 to TRBJ1-5; TRBD1 agrees at 7 bases. The CDR3 contains 13 residues. The J segment lost 8 bases and the V segment lost 7 bases, leaving 8 bases of the junction unmatched. Germline V lookup: CDR1 MNHEY, CDR2 SVGAGI. This chain's CDR3 is CASTPDREKPQHF. The CDR3 DNA is TGTGCCAGCACCCCAGACAGGGAGAAGCCCCAGCATTTT.

The genes are TRBV18 and TRBJ1-3, with D maybe TRBD1 (5 bases). Germline CDR1 and CDR2: KGHSH and LQKENI. The CDR3 totals 15 residues. With 2 bases removed from V and 0 bases from J, the gap between germline ends came to 8 bases. The CDR3 region is CASSPSGGSGNTIYF. The DNA for the CDR3 is TGTGCCAGCTCACCAAGCGGGGGCTCTGGAAACACCATATATTTT.

CDR3 nucleotide sequence: TGTGCCAGTAGAACTAGCGGGGGAAGCACAGATACGCAGTATTTT. It encodes CASRTSGGSTDTQYF. This chain links TRBV19 with TRBJ2-3, with 11 positions matching TRBD2. The CDR3 covers 15 residues. Germline lookup yields CDR1 LNHDA and CDR2 SQIVND (reference sequence). Trimming removed 6 bases from V and 0 bases from J; junction bases left unmatched: 2.

The rearrangement uses TRBV7-9 and TRBJ2-3, with 9 bases that match TRBD2. The length of the CDR3 is 15 residues. From germline, CDR1 is SEHNR and CDR2 FQNEAQ (reference sequence). Losses at the gene ends were 5 bases for V and 4 bases for J; bases not matched to a gene: 7. The CDR3 region is CASSPLSGGPDTQYF. The CDR3 DNA reads TGTGCCAGCAGCCCCCTTAGCGGGGGACCAGATACGCAGTATTTT.

J is TRBJ1-1 and V is TRBV6-5; D perhaps matches TRBD1 (5 bases). The V end was cut by 5 bases, the J end by 4 bases, with 11 bases between. In germline, CDR1 is MNHEY, CDR2 SVGAGI. The CDR3 length is 13 residues. This CDR3 reads CASSPQGTTEAFF. As DNA, the CDR3 is TGTGCCAGCAGTCCTCAGGGTACCACTGAAGCTTTCTTT.

This rearrangement joins TRBV4-3 to TRBJ2-7; 9 nucleotides align to TRBD1. V lost 3 bases to trimming and J lost 3 bases; unmatched junction nucleotides: 9. Germline V gene lookup returns CDR1 LGHNA and CDR2 YSLEER. The CDR3 runs 16 residues. The chain's CDR3 is CASSHNRDREVYEQYF. DNA for the CDR3: TGCGCCAGCAGCCATAACCGGGACAGGGAGGTCTACGAGCAGTACTTC.

This clone occurred a few times. The chain employs TRBV13 and TRBJ1-3; D uncertain. Trimming removed 10 bases at V and 0 bases at J, with 16 bases between. Germline-derived CDR1 and CDR2 are PRHDT and FYEKMQ (reference sequence). The CDR3 is made up of 15 amino acids. CDR3 sequence reads: CAIHPLIGSGNTIYF. CDR3 bases: TGTGCCATCCATCCCTTGATCGGCTCTGGAAACACCATATATTTT.

This chain links TRBV18 with TRBJ1-1; D gene ambiguous. This CDR3 region has 15 residues. Germline-derived CDR1 and CDR2 are KGHSH and LQKENI. V lost 3 bases and J 6 bases, leaving 17 bases between the germline ends. CDR3 in DNA: TGTGCCAGCTCACCCGCGGGCCTTCGGGCTCCTGAAGCTTTCTTT. This translates into CASSPAGLRAPEAFF.